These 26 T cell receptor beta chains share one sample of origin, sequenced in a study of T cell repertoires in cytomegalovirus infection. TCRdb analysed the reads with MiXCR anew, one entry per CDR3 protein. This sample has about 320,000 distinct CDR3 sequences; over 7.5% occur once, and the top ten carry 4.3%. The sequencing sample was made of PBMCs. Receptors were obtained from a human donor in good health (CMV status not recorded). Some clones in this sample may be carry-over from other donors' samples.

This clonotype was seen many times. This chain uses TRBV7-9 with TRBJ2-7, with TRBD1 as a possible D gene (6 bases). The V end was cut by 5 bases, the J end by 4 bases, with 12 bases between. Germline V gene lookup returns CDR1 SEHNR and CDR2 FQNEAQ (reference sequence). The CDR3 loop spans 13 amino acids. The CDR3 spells CASSRTVQYEQYF. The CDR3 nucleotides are TGTGCCAGCAGCCGGACAGTGCAGTACGAGCAGTACTTC.

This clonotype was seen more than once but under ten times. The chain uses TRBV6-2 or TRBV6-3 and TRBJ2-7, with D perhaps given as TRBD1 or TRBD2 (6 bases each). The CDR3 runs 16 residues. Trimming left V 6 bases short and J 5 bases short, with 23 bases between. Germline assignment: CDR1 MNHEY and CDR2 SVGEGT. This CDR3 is CASSYPPTGWGDEQYF. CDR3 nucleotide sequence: TGTGCCAGCAGCTACCCACCAACAGGGTGGGGGGACGAGCAGTACTTC.

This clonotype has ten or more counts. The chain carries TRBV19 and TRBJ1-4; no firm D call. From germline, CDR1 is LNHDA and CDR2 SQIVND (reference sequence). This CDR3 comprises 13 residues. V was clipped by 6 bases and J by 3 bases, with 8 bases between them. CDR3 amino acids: CASSDTSNEKLFF. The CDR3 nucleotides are TGTGCCAGTAGCGACACCTCTAATGAAAAACTGTTTTTT. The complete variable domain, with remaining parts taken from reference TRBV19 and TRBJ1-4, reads DGGITQSPKYLFRKEGQNVTLSCEQNLNHDAMYWYRQDPGQGLRLIYYSQIVNDFQKGDIAEGYSVSREKKESFPLTVTSAQKNPTAFYLCASSDTSNEKLFFGSGTQLSVL.

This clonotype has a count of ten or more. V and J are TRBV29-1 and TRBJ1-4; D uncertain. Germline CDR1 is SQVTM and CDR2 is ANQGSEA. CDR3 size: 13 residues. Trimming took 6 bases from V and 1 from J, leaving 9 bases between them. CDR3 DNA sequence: TGCAGCGTATTAGGGTTAACTAATGAAAAACTGTTTTTT. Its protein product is CSVLGLTNEKLFF.

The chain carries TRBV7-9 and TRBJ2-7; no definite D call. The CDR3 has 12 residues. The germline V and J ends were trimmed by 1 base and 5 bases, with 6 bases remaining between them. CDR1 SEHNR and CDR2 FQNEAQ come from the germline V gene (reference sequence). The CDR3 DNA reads TGTGCCAGCAGCTTAGATGGTGACGAGCAGTACTTC. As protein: CASSLDGDEQYF.

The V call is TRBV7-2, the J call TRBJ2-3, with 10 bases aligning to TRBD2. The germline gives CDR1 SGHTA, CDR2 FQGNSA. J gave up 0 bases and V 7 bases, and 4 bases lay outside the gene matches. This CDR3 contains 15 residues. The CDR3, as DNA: TGTGCCAGCACGGGACTAGCGTTTAGCACAGATACGCAGTATTTT. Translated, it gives CASTGLAFSTDTQYF. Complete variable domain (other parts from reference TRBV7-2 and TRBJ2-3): GAGVSQSPSNKVTEKGKDVELRCDPISGHTALYWYRQSLGQGLEFLIYFQGNSAPDKSGLPSDRFSAERTGGSVSTLTIQRTQQEDSAVYLCASTGLAFSTDTQYFGPGTRLTVL.

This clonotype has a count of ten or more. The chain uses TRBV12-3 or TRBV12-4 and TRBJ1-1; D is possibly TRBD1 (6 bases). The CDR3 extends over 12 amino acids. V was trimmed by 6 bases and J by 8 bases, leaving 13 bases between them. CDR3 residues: CASRQAGAEAFF. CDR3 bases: TGTGCCAGCAGACAGGCGGGGGCCGAAGCTTTCTTT.

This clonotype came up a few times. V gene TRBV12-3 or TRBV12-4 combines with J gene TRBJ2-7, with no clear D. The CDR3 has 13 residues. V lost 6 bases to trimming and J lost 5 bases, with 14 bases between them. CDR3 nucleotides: TGTGCCAGCAGCAGCCCAGGAGCCCACGAGCAGTACTTC. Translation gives CASSSPGAHEQYF.

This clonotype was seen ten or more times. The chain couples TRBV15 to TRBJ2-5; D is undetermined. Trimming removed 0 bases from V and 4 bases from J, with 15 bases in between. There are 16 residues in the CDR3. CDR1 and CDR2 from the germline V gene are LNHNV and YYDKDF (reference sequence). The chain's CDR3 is CATSRDLSSVAETQYF. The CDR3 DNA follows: TGTGCCACCAGCAGAGATTTAAGTTCGGTAGCAGAGACCCAGTACTTC.

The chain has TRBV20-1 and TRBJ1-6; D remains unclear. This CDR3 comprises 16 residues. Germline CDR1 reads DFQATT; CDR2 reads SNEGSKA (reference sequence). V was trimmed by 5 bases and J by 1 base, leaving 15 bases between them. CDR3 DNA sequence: TGCAGTGCTTACCAGACGGCGGGATCCTATAATTCACCCCTCCACTTT. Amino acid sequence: CSAYQTAGSYNSPLHF.

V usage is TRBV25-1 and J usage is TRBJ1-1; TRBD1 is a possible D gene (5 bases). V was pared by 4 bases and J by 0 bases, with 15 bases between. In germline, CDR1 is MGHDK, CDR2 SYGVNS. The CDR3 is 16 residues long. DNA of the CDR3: TGTGCCAGCAGTGCCGGACACCTATTACTGAACACTGAAGCTTTCTTT. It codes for CASSAGHLLLNTEAFF.

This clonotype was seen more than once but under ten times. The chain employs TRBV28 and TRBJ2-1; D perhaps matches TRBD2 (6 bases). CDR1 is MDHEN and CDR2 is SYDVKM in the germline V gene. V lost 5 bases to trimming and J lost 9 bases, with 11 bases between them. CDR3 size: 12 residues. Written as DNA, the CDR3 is TGTGCCAGCAGTGGGGGACTCTTTGAGCAGTTCTTC. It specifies CASSGGLFEQFF.

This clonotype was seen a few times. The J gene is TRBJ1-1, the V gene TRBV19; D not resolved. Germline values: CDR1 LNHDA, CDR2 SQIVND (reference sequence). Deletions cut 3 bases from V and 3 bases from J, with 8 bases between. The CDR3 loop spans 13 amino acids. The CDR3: CASSISSDTEAFF. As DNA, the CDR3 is TGTGCCAGTAGTATCTCGTCAGACACTGAAGCTTTCTTT.

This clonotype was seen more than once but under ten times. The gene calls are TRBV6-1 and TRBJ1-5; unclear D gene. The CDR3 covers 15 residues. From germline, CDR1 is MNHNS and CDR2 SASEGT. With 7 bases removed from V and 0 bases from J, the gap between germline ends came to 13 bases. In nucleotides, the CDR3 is TGTGCCAGCAAAAAGGACCTTGTTAGCAATCAGCCCCAGCATTTT. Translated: CASKKDLVSNQPQHF.

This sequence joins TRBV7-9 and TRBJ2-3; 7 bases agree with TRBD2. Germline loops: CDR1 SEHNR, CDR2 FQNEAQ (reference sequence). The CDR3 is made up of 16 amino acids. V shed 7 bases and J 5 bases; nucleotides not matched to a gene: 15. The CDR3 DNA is TGTGCCAGCAACTACCGGGACTATGGGCCGGGAGATACGCAGTATTTT. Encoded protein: CASNYRDYGPGDTQYF.

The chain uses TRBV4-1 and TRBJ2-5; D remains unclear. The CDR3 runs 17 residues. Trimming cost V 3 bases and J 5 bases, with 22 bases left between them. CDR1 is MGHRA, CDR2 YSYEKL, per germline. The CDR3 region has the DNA TGCGCCAGCAGCCAGGCGATCGTCCCTTTGGGCGGCGAGACCCAGTACTTC. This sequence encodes CASSQAIVPLGGETQYF.

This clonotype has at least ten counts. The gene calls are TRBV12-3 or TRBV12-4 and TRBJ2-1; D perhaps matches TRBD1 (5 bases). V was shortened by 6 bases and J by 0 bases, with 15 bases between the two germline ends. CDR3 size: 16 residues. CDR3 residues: CASRPRTSRSYNEQFF. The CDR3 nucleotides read TGTGCCAGCAGACCCAGGACAAGCCGCTCCTACAATGAGCAGTTCTTC.

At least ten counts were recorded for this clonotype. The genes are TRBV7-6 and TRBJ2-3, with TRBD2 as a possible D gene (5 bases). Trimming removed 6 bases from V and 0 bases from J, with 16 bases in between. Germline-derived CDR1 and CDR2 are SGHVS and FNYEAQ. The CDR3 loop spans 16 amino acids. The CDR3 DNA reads TGTGCCAGCAGTCGAACGGGAAGCCTAAGCACAGATACGCAGTATTTT. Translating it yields CASSRTGSLSTDTQYF.

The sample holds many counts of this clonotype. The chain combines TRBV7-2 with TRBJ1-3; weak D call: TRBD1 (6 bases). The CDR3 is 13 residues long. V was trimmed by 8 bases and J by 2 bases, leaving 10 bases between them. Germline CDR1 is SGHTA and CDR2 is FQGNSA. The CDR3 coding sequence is TGTGCCAGCGGATCAGGGGCTGGAAACACCATATATTTT. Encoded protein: CASGSGAGNTIYF.

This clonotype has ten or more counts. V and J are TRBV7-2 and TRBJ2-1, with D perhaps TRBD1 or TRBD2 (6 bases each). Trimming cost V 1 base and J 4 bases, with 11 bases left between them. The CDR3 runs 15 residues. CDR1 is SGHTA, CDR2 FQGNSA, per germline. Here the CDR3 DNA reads TGTGCCAGCAGCTTAGGCGGGACACAGTACAATGAGCAGTTCTTC. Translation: CASSLGGTQYNEQFF.

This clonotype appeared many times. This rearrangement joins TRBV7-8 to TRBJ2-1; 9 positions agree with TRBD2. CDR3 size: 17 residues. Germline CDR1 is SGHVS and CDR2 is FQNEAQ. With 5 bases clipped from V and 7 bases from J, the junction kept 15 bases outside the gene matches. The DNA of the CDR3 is TGTGCCAGCAGCCACGGGCGGGAGGGCCCCCTAGGAAATGAGCAGTTCTTC. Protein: CASSHGREGPLGNEQFF.

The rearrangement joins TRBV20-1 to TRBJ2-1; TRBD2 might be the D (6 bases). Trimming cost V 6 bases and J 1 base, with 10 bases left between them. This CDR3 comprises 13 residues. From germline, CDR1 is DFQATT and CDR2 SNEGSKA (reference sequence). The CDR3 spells CSAGGRSYNEQFF. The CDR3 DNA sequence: TGCAGTGCCGGGGGAAGGTCCTACAATGAGCAGTTCTTC.

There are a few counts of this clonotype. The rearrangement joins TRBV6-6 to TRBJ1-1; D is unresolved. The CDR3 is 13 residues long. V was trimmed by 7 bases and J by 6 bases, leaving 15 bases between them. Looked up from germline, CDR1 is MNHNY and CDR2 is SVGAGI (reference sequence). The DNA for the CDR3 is TGTGCCAGCACCGAAGGAGGATGGTCTGAAGCTTTCTTT. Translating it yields CASTEGGWSEAFF.

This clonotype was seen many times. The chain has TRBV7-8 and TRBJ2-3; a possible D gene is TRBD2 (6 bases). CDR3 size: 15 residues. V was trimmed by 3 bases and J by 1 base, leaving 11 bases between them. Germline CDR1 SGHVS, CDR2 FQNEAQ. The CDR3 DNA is TGTGCCAGCAGCTTTCTGGCGGGGCGCACAGATACGCAGTATTTT. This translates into CASSFLAGRTDTQYF.

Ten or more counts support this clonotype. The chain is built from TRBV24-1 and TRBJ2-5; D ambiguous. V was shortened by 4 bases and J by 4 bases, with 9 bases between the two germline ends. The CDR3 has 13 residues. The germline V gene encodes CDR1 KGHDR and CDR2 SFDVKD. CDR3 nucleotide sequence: TGTGCCACCAGTGAACGAGGAAGAGAGACCCAGTACTTC. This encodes CATSERGRETQYF.

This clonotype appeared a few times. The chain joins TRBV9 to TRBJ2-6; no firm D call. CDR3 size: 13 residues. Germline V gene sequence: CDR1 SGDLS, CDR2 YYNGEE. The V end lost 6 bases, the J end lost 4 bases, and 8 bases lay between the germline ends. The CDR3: CASKGSGANVLTF. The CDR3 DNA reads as TGTGCCAGCAAAGGGTCGGGGGCCAACGTCCTGACTTTC.